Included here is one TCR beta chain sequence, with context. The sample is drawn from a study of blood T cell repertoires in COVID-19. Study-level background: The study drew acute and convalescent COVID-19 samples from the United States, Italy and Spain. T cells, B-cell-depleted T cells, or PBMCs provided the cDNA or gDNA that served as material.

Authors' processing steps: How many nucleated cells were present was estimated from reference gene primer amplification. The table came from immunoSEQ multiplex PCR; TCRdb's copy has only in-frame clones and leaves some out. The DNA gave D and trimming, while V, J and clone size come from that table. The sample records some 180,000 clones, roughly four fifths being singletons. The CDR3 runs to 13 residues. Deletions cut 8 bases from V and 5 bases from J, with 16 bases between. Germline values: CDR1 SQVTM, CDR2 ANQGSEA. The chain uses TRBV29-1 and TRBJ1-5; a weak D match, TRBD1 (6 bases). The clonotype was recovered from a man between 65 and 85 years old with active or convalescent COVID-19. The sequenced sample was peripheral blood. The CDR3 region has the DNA TGCAGCATTGCCCGGGGGGCCGATCAGCCCCAGCATTTT. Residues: CSIARGADQPQHF. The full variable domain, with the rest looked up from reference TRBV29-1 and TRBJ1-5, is SAVISQKPSRDICQRGTSLTIQCQVDSQVTMMFWYRQQPGQSLTLIATANQGSEATYESGFVIDKFPISRPNLTFSTLTVSNMSPEDSSIYLCSIARGADQPQHFGDGTRLSIL.